This T cell receptor (beta chain) came from a study of cytomegalovirus exposure and HLA in healthy donors. Findings and caveats of the study: Researchers had no immune exposure information except CMV serostatus available. In a later analysis, a missense DCLRE1C variant was linked to TCR beta V- and J-gene trimming. Cytomegalovirus status was reportedly diagnosed by the classifier with high sensitivity and specificity.

Germline V gives CDR1 ENHRY, CDR2 SYGVKD. There are 19 residues in the CDR3. 60 Vbeta and 13 Jbeta primers were used in PCR. Clones were sequenced by immunoSEQ multiplex PCR, and TCRdb holds only the in-frame ones, with some missing. The sample lists under 200,000 clones, 65% to 80% occurring once. Each donor was healthy, and each was a bone marrow donor. As for this clone: What it binds is unknown. A junction end diverges from the germline sequence, so it may reflect a read error.

The receptor was isolated from a man aged 40-55 years in good health and CMV-seronegative. Sequencing was carried out using PBMCs. The chain carries TRBV10-3 and TRBJ2-6, with 8 bases fitting TRBD2. The CDR3 nucleotides read TGTGCCATCAGTGAGTCGACGGGGGGGAGAACTGCTGGGGCCAACGGCCTGACTTTC. Translating gives CAISESTGGRTAGANGLTF.